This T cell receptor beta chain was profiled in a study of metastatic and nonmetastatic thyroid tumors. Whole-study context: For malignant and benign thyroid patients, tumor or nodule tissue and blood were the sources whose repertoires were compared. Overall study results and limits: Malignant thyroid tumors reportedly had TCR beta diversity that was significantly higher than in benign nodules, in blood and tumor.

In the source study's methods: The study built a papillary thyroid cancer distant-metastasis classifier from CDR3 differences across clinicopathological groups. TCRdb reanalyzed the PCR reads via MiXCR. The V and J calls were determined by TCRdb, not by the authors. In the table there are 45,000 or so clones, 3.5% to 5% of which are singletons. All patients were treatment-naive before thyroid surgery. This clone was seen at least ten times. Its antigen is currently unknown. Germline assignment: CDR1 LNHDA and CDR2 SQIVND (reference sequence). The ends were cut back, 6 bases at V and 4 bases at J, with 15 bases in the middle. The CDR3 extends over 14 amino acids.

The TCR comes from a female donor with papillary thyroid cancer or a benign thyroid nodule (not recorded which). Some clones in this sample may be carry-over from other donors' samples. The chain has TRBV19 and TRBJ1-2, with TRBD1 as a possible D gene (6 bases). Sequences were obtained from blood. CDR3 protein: CASRYRDLGYGYTF. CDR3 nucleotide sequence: TGTGCCAGTAGATACAGGGACTTGGGCTATGGCTACACCTTC.